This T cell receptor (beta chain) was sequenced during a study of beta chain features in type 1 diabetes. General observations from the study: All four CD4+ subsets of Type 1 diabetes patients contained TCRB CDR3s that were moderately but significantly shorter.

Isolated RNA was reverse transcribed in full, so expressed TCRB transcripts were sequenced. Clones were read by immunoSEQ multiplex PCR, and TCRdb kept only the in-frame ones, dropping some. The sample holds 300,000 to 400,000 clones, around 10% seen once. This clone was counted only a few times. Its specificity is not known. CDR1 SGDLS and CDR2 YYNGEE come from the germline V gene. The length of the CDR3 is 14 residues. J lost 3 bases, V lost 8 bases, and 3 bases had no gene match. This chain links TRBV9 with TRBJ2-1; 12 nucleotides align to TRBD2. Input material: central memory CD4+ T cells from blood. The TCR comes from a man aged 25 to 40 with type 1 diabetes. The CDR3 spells CASGLAGSYNEQFF. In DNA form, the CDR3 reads TGTGCCAGTGGACTAGCGGGGAGCTACAATGAGCAGTTCTTC.